This T cell receptor (beta chain) was recorded in a study of T-cell memory formation after mild COVID-19. In this sample, this clonotype turned up many times. Each CDR3 protein gets one entry after TCRdb re-called the 5' RACE reads with MiXCR. This table holds 340,000 or so distinct CDR3 sequences, approximately 13% found once. V was shortened by 1 base and J by 6 bases, with 10 bases between the two germline ends. The CDR3 loop spans 13 amino acids. The chain links TRBV12-3 or TRBV12-4 to TRBJ2-7, with D possibly matching TRBD1 (5 bases). This TCR was recovered from a man younger than 35 who had mild COVID-19 (a few samples of this study predate the infection). Cell type and time point are not known. The specimen sequenced was PBMCs or a T cell subset sorted from them (not recorded which). CDR3 in amino acids: CASSLGQGLEQYV. The DNA for the CDR3 is TGTGCCAGCAGTTTAGGGCAGGGCCTCGAGCAGTACGTC.